A selection of T cell receptor beta chains follows, all from one sample in a study of cytomegalovirus exposure and HLA in healthy donors. Sequencing was performed with immunoSEQ multiplex PCR; in TCRdb, only in-frame clones are kept and a portion is missing. Of 85,000 to 120,000 clones in the sample, 88% were seen once. Specimen: PBMCs. The receptors derive from a young woman in good health and CMV-seropositive. The conserved cysteine and the conserved F or W are not part of the CDR3 here. The order of the fields is CDR3 length, V gene, CDR3 protein.

14 | TRBV19 | ASSIVPTGGNSPLH
14 | TRBV9 | ASSVGGQGVGDTQY
16 | TRBV28 | ASRPGDRARGGKNEQF
12 | TRBV28 | ASSFSRDTGELF
12 | TRBV2 | ASTRDRGPDTQY
12 | TRBV5-1 | ASKLTSVTDTQY
12 | TRBV7-9 | ASSLGGTRGEQF
14 | TRBV7-9 | ASSTAGGYSYNEQF
11 | TRBV18 | ASSPGTKNIQY
13 | TRBV6-1 | ASRAGGIRADTQY
12 | TRBV7-6 | ASSPQGGHSPLH
13 | TRBV11-2 | ASSSGPDSNQPQH
14 | TRBV2 | ASSAGQGAGDYGYT
11 | TRBV11-1 | ASSRDTSYEQY
11 | TRBV7-9 | ASSSRALDTIY
13 | TRBV6-5 | ASRTGQGGNTEAF
11 | TRBV18 | ASSPNRDGKLF
9 | TRBV19 | ASSNTYEAF
12 | TRBV7-9 | ASSHGTSGETQY
11 | TRBV4-2 | ASSPLGAGEQY
13 | TRBV6-1 | ASSERRTGFHEQY
12 | TRBV10-3 | AISEGGQGSGYT
13 | TRBV6-5 | ASSYGGSGANVLT
16 | TRBV4-1 | ASASTLAGASYQETQY
13 | TRBV13 | ASSPGQGIYNEQF
12 | TRBV19 | ASSMGQGDYGYT